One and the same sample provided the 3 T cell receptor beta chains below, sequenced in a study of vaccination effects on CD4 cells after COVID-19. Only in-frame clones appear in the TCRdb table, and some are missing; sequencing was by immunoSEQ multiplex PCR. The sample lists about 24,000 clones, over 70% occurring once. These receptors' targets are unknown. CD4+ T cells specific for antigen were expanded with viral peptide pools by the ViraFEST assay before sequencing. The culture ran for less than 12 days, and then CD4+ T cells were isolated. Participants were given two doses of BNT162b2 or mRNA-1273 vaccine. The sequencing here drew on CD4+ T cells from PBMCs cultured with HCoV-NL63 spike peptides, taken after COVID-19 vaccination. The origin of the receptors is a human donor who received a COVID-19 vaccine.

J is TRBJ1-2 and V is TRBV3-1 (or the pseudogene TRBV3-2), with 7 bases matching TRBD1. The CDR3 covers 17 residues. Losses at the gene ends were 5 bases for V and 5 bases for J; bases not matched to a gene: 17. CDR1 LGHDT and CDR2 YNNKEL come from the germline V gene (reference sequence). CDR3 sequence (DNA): TGTGCCAGCAGCTCAGGTTTGTCGGGACAGAAAGAATATGGCTACACCTTC. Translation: CASSSGLSGQKEYGYTF.

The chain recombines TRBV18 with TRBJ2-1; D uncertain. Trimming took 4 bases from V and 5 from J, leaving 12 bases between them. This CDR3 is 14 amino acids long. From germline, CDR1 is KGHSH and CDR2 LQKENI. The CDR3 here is CASSLTARDNEQFF. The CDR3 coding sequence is TGTGCCAGCTCACTAACGGCCCGGGACAATGAGCAGTTCTTC.

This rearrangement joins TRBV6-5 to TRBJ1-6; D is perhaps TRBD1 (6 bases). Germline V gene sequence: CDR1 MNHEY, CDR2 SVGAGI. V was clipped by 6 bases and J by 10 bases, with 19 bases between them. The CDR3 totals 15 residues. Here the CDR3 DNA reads TGTGCCAGCAGCTCACAGGGAATCATAGGCTCACCCCTCCACTTT. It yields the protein CASSSQGIIGSPLHF.